This T cell receptor beta chain was obtained from a study of lymphopenia after photon versus proton radiotherapy. Germline V CDR1 and CDR2: SNHLY, FYNNEI. J gave up 4 bases and V 5 bases, and 4 bases lay outside the gene matches. CDR3 length: 13 amino acids. General study results and limits: Post-nadir diversity loss with photons came from oligoclonal expansion, particularly CD8+ Temra cells.

Concerning this clone itself: No antigen is known for it.

The protocol was immunoSEQ multiplex PCR, while the TCRdb copy is restricted to in-frame clones and leaves out a portion. The sample carries some 29,000 clones, over 80% recorded once. The source was peripheral blood, collected from a patient treated with proton-based radiotherapy. The genes are TRBV2 and TRBJ1-2, with 7 bases matching TRBD1. The receptor was isolated from an older woman with cholangiocarcinoma. Some clones in this sample may be carry-over from other donors' samples. The CDR3 nucleotides are TGTGCCAGCAGTAACCGGGACAGCTATGGCTACACCTTC. Translating it yields CASSNRDSYGYTF. Full variable domain (missing parts from reference TRBV2 and TRBJ1-2): EPEVTQTPSHQVTQMGQEVILRCVPISNHLYFYWYRQILGQKVEFLVSFYNNEISEKSEIFDDQFSVERPDGSNFTLKIRSTKLEDSAMYFCASSNRDSYGYTFGSGTRLTVV.